The 7 T cell receptor beta chains below were found in one sample sequenced in a study of blood T cell repertoires in COVID-19. Using immunoSEQ multiplex PCR, the repertoire was profiled, and TCRdb retains in-frame clones only, with some absent. The sample has some 120,000 clones, about nine tenths seen once. Specimen: peripheral blood. These receptors were collected from a man in his 60s with COVID-19, enrolled during active disease.

The chain couples TRBV3-1 (or the pseudogene TRBV3-2) to TRBJ2-7, with D unresolved. The CDR3 runs to 13 residues. Germline V CDR1 and CDR2: LGHDT, YNNKEL (reference sequence). With 3 bases removed from V and 0 bases from J, the gap between germline ends came to 6 bases. CDR3 residues: CASSHLSSYEQYF. In DNA form, the CDR3 reads TGTGCCAGCAGCCATCTCTCCTCCTACGAGCAGTACTTC.

The rearrangement joins TRBV19 to TRBJ1-1; 9 positions match TRBD1. The CDR3 is 15 amino acids. The V segment lost 6 bases and the J segment 1 base; nucleotides outside the gene matches: 6. Germline V gene lookup returns CDR1 LNHDA and CDR2 SQIVND (reference sequence). CDR3 nucleotides: TGTGCCAGTAGCAAGCGGACAGGGGAGAACACTGAAGCTTTCTTT. It translates to CASSKRTGENTEAFF.

J is TRBJ2-1 and V is TRBV27; D unclear. The V end was cut by 2 bases, the J end by 7 bases, with 9 bases between. There are 13 residues in the CDR3. Germline-derived CDR1 and CDR2 are MNHEY and SMNVEV (reference sequence). The CDR3 DNA sequence: TGTGCCAGCAGTTTAGGGCAAAATAATGAGCAGTTCTTC. It translates to CASSLGQNNEQFF.

The gene calls are TRBV4-2 and TRBJ2-1; 13 bases agree with TRBD2. Germline CDR1 LGHNA, CDR2 YNFKEQ. The CDR3 runs 19 residues. V was clipped by 1 base and J by 0 bases; unmatched bases: 6. This chain's CDR3 is CASSQGTSGSPASYNEQFF. DNA of the CDR3: TGTGCCAGCAGCCAAGGGACTAGCGGGAGCCCTGCCTCCTACAATGAGCAGTTCTTC.

The CDR3 bases are TGTGCCAGCAGCTCGGGGAAAAGCGGGAGTAATGAGCAGTTCTTC. This gives the protein CASSSGKSGSNEQFF. The chain has TRBV5-6 and TRBJ2-1; 8 positions agree with TRBD2. V dropped 3 bases and J dropped 7; count of bases not matched to a gene: 9. Per the germline V gene, CDR1 is SGHDT and CDR2 is YYEEEE. The CDR3 spans 15 residues.

CDR3 in amino acids: CASSIQGSGTEAFF. The CDR3, as DNA: TGCGCCAGCAGCATACAGGGGAGCGGCACTGAAGCTTTCTTT. The rearrangement uses TRBV5-1 and TRBJ1-1, with 7 bases fitting TRBD1. In germline, CDR1 is SGHRS, CDR2 YFSETQ. This CDR3 has 14 amino acids. Trimming removed 4 bases from V and 4 bases from J; junction bases left unmatched: 7.

The genes are TRBV12-3 or TRBV12-4 and TRBJ1-5; no clear D. V shed 2 bases and J shed 7 bases, with 9 bases lying between them. CDR3 length: 13 amino acids. The chain's CDR3 is CASSLRGSQPQHF. CDR3 DNA sequence: TGTGCCAGCAGTTTACGGGGTAGCCAGCCCCAGCATTTT.